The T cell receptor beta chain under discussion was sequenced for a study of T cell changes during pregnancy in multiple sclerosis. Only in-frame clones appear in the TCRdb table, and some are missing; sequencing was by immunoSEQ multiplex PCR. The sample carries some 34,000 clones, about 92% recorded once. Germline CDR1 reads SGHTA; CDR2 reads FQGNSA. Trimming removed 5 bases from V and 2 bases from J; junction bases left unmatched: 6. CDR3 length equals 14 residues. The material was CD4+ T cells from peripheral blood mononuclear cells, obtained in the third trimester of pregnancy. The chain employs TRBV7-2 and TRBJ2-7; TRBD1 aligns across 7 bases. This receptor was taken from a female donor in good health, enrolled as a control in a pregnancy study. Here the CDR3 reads CASSPWTGPYEQYF. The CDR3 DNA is TGTGCCAGCAGCCCCTGGACAGGACCCTACGAGCAGTACTTC. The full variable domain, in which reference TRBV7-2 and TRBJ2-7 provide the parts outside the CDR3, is GAGVSQSPSNKVTEKGKDVELRCDPISGHTALYWYRQSLGQGLEFLIYFQGNSAPDKSGLPSDRFSAERTGGSVSTLTIQRTQQEDSAVYLCASSPWTGPYEQYFGPGTRLTVT.